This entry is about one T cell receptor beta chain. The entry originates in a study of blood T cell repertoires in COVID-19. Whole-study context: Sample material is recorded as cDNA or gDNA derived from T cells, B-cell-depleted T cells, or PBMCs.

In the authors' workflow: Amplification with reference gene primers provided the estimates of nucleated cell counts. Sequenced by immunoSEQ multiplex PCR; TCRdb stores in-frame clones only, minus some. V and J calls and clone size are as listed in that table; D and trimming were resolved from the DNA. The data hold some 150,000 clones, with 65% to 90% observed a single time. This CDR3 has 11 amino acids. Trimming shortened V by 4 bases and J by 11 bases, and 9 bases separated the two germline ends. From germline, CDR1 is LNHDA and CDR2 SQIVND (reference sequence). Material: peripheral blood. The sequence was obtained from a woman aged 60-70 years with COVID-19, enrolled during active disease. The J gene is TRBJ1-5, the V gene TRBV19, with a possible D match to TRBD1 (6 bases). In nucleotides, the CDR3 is TGTGCCAGTAGTAGGACAGAGGCCCAGCATTTT. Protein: CASSRTEAQHF.